This TCR beta chain was identified in a study of cytomegalovirus exposure and HLA in healthy donors. On the study more broadly: Earlier sequencing of 150 million to 200 million T cells yielded around 120 million unique TCR beta sequences. Points from the study as a whole: Immune exposure information available was restricted to CMV serostatus.

60 Vbeta and 13 Jbeta primers were used in PCR. Assay: immunoSEQ multiplex PCR; the TCRdb copy retains only in-frame clones and omits some. The sample carries approximately 150,000 clones, approximately 79% recorded once. This clone came up once. What it binds is unknown. Other nucleotide sequences from this sample produce the same CDR3. The CDR3 spans 14 residues. Germline V CDR1 and CDR2: SNHLY, FYNNEI. V was pared by 4 bases and J by 3 bases, with 12 bases between. Sequenced sample: PBMCs. This clonotype originated in a man aged 35 to 55 in good health and CMV-seronegative. This chain uses TRBV2 with TRBJ1-1; D is unclear. CDR3 residues: CASSGEGVDTEAFF. CDR3 in DNA: TGTGCCAGCAGTGGAGAGGGCGTAGACACTGAAGCTTTCTTT.